Below, 10 T cell receptor beta chains from the same sample are listed, as sequenced in a study of blood T cell repertoires in COVID-19. Data came from immunoSEQ multiplex PCR; TCRdb stores just in-frame clones and leaves some out. The table shows 80,000 to 100,000 clones, with around 75% occurring only once. The material sequenced was peripheral blood. The receptors originated from a man between 65 and 79 years old with acute or convalescent COVID-19.

The chain joins TRBV6-5 to TRBJ2-7, with D maybe TRBD1 (6 bases). Trimming cost V 4 bases and J 2 bases, with 15 bases left between them. The CDR3 sequence is 15 residues long. From germline, CDR1 is MNHEY and CDR2 SVGAGI. This CDR3 is CASSSVRDITYEQYF. DNA for the CDR3: TGTGCCAGCAGTTCCGTACGGGACATTACCTACGAGCAGTACTTC.

The rearrangement links TRBV29-1 to TRBJ2-2; maybe TRBD2 (5 bases). Trimming stripped 7 bases from V and 3 bases from J, with 6 bases between. Germline CDR1 SQVTM, CDR2 ANQGSEA. The CDR3 totals 11 residues. The CDR3 here is CSAGDTGELFF. The CDR3 DNA follows: TGCAGCGCCGGGGACACCGGGGAGCTGTTTTTT.

Concerning this clone: The junction and the germline gene differ at one end; a read error may be behind it. The genes are TRBV6-1 and TRBJ1-5, with 7 bases aligning to TRBD1. The germline V gene has CDR1 MNHNS and CDR2 SASEGT. The CDR3 is 14 amino acids. The CDR3 DNA follows: TGTGCCAGCAGCGAAGCAGGGGGTAGCCAGCCCCAGCATTTT. Its protein is CASSEAGGSQPQHF.

The chain couples TRBV27 to TRBJ1-4; unclear D gene. V gave up 8 bases and J gave up 1 base, with 11 bases separating them. CDR1 is MNHEY, CDR2 SMNVEV, per germline (reference sequence). The CDR3 is 14 residues long. CDR3 in DNA: TGTGCCAGCGGCGGTCGGGGAACTAATGAAAAACTGTTTTTT. It yields the protein CASGGRGTNEKLFF.

The chain combines TRBV10-3 with TRBJ1-1, with TRBD1 as a possible D gene (6 bases). V lost 5 bases and J 5 bases, leaving 9 bases between the germline ends. CDR3 length: 12 residues. Germline lookup yields CDR1 ENHRY and CDR2 SYGVKD. The CDR3 sequence: CAISLQGTEAFF. For the CDR3, the DNA is TGTGCCATCAGTTTACAGGGTACTGAAGCTTTCTTT.

The rearrangement joins TRBV19 to TRBJ2-7; D gene ambiguous. CDR1 and CDR2 from the germline V gene are LNHDA and SQIVND (reference sequence). V gave up 10 bases and J gave up 6 bases, with 16 bases separating them. The CDR3 runs 12 residues. The CDR3 DNA follows: TGTGCCACCCTGGCCCCCAACCTCGAGCAGTACTTC. It encodes CATLAPNLEQYF.

This clone showed up just once. This sequence joins TRBV15 and TRBJ2-5, with 8 positions matching TRBD2. CDR1 and CDR2 (germline): LNHNV, YYDKDF (reference sequence). V lost 0 bases, J lost 0 bases, and 0 bases stayed unmatched. The CDR3 totals 15 residues. Here the CDR3 DNA reads TGTGCCACCAGCAGAGAGACTAGCGACCAAGAGACCCAGTACTTC. Protein sequence: CATSRETSDQETQYF.

The genes are TRBV18 and TRBJ1-1; 10 bases map to TRBD1. CDR1 and CDR2 from the germline V gene are KGHSH and LQKENI. This CDR3 comprises 16 residues. J lost 4 bases, V lost 1 base, and 6 bases had no gene match. For the CDR3, the DNA is TGTGCCAGCTCACCACTTCGGACAGGGGGGAGCACTGAAGCTTTCTTT. It is translated as CASSPLRTGGSTEAFF.

The rearrangement links TRBV6-2 or TRBV6-3 to TRBJ1-5; D not certain. The V end was cut by 0 bases, the J end by 4 bases, with 4 bases between. There are 13 residues in the CDR3. The V gene's germline CDR1 is MNHEY and CDR2 SVGEGT. CDR3 nucleotide sequence: TGTGCCAGCAGTTACTCTAAAAATCAGCCCCAGCATTTT. Amino acid sequence: CASSYSKNQPQHF.

The V gene is TRBV6-2 or TRBV6-3, the J gene TRBJ2-5; 10 bases match TRBD2. V trimming: 1 base; J trimming: 5 bases; junction bases outside the gene matches: 4. The CDR3 is 15 residues long. From germline, CDR1 is MNHEY and CDR2 SVGEGT. The CDR3 sequence: CASSYFGLAEETQYF. CDR3 DNA sequence: TGTGCCAGCAGTTACTTCGGACTAGCGGAGGAGACCCAGTACTTC.